This T cell receptor (beta chain) was recovered during a study of cytomegalovirus exposure and HLA in healthy donors. As for the study in general: Some 77 million unique TCRs from HLA-typed donors were held in an early release of data. General study results and limits: Analyses of presence and absence presupposed an approximately uniform sequencing depth across donors.

Germline CDR1 reads SQVTM; CDR2 reads ANQGSEA. This CDR3 has 13 amino acids. The trim removed 5 bases at V and 3 bases at J, leaving 6 bases unmatched. PCR amplification relied on 60 Vbeta primers (plus 13 Jbeta primers). The data were produced by immunoSEQ multiplex PCR, yet TCRdb's version contains in-frame clones alone and is incomplete. The sample includes about 190,000 clones, roughly 12% of them seen just once. In the case of this clone: Its antigen is unidentified.

The chain has TRBV29-1 and TRBJ2-7; 8 nucleotides align to TRBD2. Sequenced input: PBMCs. This clonotype originated in a middle-aged man in good health and CMV-seropositive. The CDR3 is CSVISGLVYEQYF. CDR3 coding DNA: TGCAGCGTTATTTCGGGACTAGTCTACGAGCAGTACTTC.